These T cell receptor beta chains were read from a single sample in a study of beta chain features in type 1 diabetes. Profiled with immunoSEQ multiplex PCR; TCRdb holds only in-frame clones, not every one. The sample has about 160,000 clones; less than 9.5% are singletons. The sequencing sample was made of central memory CD4+ T cells from blood. Receptors were obtained from a woman in her thirties or forties with type 1 diabetes. CDR3s include the opening cysteine and the closing phenylalanine or tryptophan. D genes are given only for firm matches. Clone size appears in some rows only: once, few, many, or a class for an expanded clone.

J: TRBJ2-1; D: TRBD2; V: TRBV14; size: -; CDR3: CASSQVARTSGHNEQFF; DNA: TGTGCCAGCAGCCAAGTCGCTAGGACTAGCGGCCACAATGAGCAGTTCTTC
J: TRBJ1-2; D: TRBD1; V: TRBV30; size: many; CDR3: CAWSKGAHGYTF; DNA: TGTGCCTGGAGTAAGGGGGCGCATGGCTACACCTTC
J: TRBJ2-4; D: TRBD1; V: TRBV14; size: few; CDR3: CASSQNGQGRAKNIQYF; DNA: TGTGCCAGCAGCCAAAACGGACAGGGGAGGGCCAAAAACATTCAGTACTTC
J: TRBJ2-1; D: -; V: TRBV5-1; size: few; CDR3: CASSIHRENNEQFF; DNA: TGCGCCAGCAGCATACACCGGGAAAACAATGAGCAGTTCTTC
J: TRBJ2-7; D: TRBD2; V: TRBV28; size: -; CDR3: CASNHPGGWSYEQYF; DNA: TGTGCCAGCAACCATCCCGGGGGGTGGTCCTACGAGCAGTACTTC
J: TRBJ1-2; D: -; V: TRBV7-9; size: -; CDR3: CASSLSSSGYTF; DNA: TGTGCCAGCAGCTTATCCTCGAGTGGCTACACCTTC
J: TRBJ2-1; D: -; V: TRBV30; size: -; CDR3: CAWTPGGLEPGVYEQFF; DNA: TGTGCCTGGACCCCCGGAGGGTTGGAACCCGGGGTCTATGAGCAGTTCTTC
J: TRBJ2-5; D: TRBD1; V: TRBV19; size: -; CDR3: CASSATGGETQYF; DNA: TGTGCCAGTAGTGCGACAGGGGGCGAGACCCAGTACTTC
J: TRBJ1-4; D: -; V: TRBV19; size: few; CDR3: CASTQQATNEKLFF; DNA: TGTGCCAGTACCCAACAGGCGACTAATGAAAAACTGTTTTTT
J: TRBJ2-7; D: -; V: TRBV20-1; size: few; CDR3: CSARESVEQYF; DNA: TGCAGTGCTAGAGAGTCGGTCGAGCAGTACTTC
J: TRBJ2-5; D: TRBD2; V: TRBV28; size: -; CDR3: CASSRGGQGWTQYF; DNA: TGTGCCAGCAGCCGGGGGGGGCAGGGATGGACCCAGTACTTC